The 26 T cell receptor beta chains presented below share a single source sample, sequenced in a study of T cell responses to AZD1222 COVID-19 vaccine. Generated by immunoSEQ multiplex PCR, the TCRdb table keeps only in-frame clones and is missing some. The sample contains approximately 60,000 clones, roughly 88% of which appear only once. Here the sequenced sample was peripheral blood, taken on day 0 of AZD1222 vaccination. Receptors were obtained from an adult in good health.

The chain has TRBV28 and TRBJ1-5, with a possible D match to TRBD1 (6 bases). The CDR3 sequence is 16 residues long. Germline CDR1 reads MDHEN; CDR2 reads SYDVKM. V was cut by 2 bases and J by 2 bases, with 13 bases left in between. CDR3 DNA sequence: TGTGCCAGCAGTTTACCACAGGGACGAGGCAATCAGCCCCAGCATTTT. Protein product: CASSLPQGRGNQPQHF.

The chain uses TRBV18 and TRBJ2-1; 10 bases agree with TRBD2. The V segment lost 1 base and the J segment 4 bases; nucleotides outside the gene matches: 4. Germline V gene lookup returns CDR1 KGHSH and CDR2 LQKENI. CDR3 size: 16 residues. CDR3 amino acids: CASSPRAGGDYNEQFF. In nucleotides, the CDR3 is TGTGCCAGCTCACCACGAGCGGGAGGGGATTACAATGAGCAGTTCTTC.

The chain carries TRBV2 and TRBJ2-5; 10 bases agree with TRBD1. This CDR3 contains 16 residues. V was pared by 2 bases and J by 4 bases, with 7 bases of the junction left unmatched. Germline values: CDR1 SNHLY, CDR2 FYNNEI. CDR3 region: CASSEQLGTGVETQYF. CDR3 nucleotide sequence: TGTGCCAGCAGTGAACAACTAGGGACAGGGGTAGAGACCCAGTACTTC. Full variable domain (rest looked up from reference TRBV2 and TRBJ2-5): EPEVTQTPSHQVTQMGQEVILRCVPISNHLYFYWYRQILGQKVEFLVSFYNNEISEKSEIFDDQFSVERPDGSNFTLKIRSTKLEDSAMYFCASSEQLGTGVETQYFGPGTRLLVL.

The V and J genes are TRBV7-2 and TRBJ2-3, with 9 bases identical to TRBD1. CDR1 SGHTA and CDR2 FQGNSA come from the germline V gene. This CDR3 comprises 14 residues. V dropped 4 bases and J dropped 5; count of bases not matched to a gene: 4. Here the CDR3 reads CASSSTGGEDTQYF. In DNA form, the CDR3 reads TGTGCCAGCAGCTCGACAGGGGGAGAAGATACGCAGTATTTT.

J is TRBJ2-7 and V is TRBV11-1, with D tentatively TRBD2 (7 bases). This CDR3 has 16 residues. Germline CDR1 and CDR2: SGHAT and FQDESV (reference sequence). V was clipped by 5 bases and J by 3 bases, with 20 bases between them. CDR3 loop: CASSPSPAGAHYEQYV. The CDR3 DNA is TGTGCCAGCAGCCCCTCCCCGGCGGGGGCACACTACGAGCAGTACGTC.

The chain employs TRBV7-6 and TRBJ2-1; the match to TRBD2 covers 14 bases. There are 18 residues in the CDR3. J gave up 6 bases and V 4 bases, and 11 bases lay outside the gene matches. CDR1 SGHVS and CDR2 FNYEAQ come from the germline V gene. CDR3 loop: CASSSATSGRASGNEQFF. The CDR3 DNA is TGTGCCAGCAGCTCCGCGACTAGCGGGAGGGCCTCGGGCAATGAGCAGTTCTTC.

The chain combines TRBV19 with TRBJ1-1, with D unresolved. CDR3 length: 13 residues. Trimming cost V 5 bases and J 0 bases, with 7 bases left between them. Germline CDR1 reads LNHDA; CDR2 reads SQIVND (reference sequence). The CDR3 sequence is CASSQRMNTEAFF. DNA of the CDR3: TGTGCCAGTAGTCAGAGGATGAACACTGAAGCTTTCTTT.

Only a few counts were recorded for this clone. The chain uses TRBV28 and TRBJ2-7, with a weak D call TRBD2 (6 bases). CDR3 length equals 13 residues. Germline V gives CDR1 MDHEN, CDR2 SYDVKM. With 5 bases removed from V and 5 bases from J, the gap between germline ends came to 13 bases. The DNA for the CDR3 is TGTGCCAGCAGTACCCGACTAGTCAACGAGCAGTACTTC. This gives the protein CASSTRLVNEQYF. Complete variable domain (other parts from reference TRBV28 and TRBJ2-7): DVKVTQSSRYLVKRTGEKVFLECVQDMDHENMFWYRQDPGLGLRLIYFSYDVKMKEKGDIPEGYSVSREKKERFSLILESASTNQTSMYLCASSTRLVNEQYFGPGTRLTVT.

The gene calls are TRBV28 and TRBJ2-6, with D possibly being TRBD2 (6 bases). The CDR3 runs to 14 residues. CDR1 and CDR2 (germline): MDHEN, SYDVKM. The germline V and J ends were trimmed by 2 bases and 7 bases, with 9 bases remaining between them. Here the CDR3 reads CASSLMGGANVLTF. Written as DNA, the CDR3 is TGTGCCAGCAGTTTAATGGGAGGAGCCAACGTCCTGACTTTC.

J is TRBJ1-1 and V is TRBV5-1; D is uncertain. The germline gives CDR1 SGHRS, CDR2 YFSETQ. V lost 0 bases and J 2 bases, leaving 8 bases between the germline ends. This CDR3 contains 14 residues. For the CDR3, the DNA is TGCGCCAGCAGCTTGGGACTTTTTAACACTGAAGCTTTCTTT. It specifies CASSLGLFNTEAFF.

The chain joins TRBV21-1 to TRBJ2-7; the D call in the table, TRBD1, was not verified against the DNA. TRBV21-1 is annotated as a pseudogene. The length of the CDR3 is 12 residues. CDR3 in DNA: TGTGCCAGCAGCACGCCAGGGTGGGAGCAGTACGTC. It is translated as CASSTPGWEQYV.

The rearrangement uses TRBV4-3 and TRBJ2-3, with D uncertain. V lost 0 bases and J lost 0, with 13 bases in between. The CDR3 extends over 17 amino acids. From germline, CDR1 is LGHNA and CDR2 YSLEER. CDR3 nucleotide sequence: TGCGCCAGCAGCCAAGAGTGGGTAGAGACTAGCACAGATACGCAGTATTTT. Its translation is CASSQEWVETSTDTQYF.

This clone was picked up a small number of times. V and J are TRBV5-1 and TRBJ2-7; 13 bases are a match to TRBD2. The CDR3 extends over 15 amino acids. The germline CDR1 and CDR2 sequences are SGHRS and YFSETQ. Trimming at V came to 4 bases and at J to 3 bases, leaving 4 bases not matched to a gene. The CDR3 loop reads CASSEGLAGDYEQYF. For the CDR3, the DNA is TGCGCCAGCAGCGAAGGACTAGCGGGAGACTACGAGCAGTACTTC.

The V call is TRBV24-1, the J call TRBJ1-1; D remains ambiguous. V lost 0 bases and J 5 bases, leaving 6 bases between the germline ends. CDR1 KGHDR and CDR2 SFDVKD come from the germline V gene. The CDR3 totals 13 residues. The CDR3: CATSDLRQTEAFF. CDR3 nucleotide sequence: TGTGCCACCAGTGATTTGAGGCAGACTGAAGCTTTCTTT.

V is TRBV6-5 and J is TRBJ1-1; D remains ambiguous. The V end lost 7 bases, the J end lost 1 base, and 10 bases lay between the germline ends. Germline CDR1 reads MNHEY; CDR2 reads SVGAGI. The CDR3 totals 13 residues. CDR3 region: CASKTEENTEAFF. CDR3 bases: TGTGCCAGCAAGACCGAGGAGAACACTGAAGCTTTCTTT.

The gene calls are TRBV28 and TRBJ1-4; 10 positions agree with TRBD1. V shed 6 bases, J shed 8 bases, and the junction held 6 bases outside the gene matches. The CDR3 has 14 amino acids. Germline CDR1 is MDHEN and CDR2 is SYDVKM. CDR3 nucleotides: TGTGCCAGCAGACCCGCGGACAGGGGGGAAAAACTGTTTTTT. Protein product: CASRPADRGEKLFF.

The CDR3 reads CASSQDLGLAGVYTGELFF. The CDR3 DNA follows: TGCGCCAGCAGCCAAGATCTGGGATTAGCGGGTGTTTACACCGGGGAGCTGTTTTTT. This chain links TRBV4-3 with TRBJ2-2; TRBD2 matches 7 bases. V shed 0 bases and J 3 bases; nucleotides not matched to a gene: 13. The CDR3 is 19 residues long. The germline gives CDR1 LGHNA, CDR2 YSLEER.

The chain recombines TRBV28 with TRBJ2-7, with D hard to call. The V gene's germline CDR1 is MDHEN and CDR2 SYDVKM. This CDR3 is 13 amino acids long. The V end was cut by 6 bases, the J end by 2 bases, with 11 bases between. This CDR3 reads CASRRASTYEQYF. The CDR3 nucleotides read TGTGCCAGCAGACGGGCGAGTACCTACGAGCAGTACTTC.

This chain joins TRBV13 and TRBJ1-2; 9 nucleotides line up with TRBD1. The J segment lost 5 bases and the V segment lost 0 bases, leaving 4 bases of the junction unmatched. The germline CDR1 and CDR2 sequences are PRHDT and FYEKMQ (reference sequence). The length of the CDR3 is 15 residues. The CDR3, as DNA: TGTGCCAGCAGCTTAGGGGGACAGGGACCATATGGCTACACCTTC. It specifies CASSLGGQGPYGYTF.

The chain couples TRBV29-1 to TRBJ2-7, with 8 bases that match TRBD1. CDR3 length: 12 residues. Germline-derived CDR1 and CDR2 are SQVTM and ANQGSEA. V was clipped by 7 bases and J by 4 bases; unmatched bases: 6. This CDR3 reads CSAQTGAYEQYV. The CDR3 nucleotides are TGCAGCGCTCAGACAGGGGCGTACGAGCAGTACGTC.

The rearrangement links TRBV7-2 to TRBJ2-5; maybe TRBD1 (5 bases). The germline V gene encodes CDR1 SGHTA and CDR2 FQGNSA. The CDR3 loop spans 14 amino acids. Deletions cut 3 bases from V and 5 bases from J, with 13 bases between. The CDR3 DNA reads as TGTGCCAGCAGCTTCGGGCGGACATGGGAGACCCAGTACTTC. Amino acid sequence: CASSFGRTWETQYF. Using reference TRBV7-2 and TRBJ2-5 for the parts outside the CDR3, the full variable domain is GAGVSQSPSNKVTEKGKDVELRCDPISGHTALYWYRQSLGQGLEFLIYFQGNSAPDKSGLPSDRFSAERTGGSVSTLTIQRTQQEDSAVYLCASSFGRTWETQYFGPGTRLLVL.

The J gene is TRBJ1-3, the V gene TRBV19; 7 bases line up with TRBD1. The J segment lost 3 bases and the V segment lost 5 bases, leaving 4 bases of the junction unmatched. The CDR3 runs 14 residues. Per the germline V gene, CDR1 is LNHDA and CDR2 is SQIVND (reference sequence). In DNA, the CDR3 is TGTGCCAGTAGTTTAGGGGGCGGTGGAAACACCATATATTTT. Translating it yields CASSLGGGGNTIYF.

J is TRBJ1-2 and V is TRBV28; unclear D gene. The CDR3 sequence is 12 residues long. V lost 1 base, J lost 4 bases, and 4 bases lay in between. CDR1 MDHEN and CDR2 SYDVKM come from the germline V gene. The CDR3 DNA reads TGTGCCAGCAGTTTATCCGGCTATGGCTACACCTTC. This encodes CASSLSGYGYTF.

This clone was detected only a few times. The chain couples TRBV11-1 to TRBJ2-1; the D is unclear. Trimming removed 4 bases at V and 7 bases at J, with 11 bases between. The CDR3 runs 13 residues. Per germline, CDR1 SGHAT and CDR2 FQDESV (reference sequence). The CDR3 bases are TGTGCCAGCAGCTCGGAAAATCTGAATGAGCAGTTCTTC. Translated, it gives CASSSENLNEQFF. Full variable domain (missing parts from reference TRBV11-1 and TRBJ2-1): EAEVAQSPRYKITEKSQAVAFWCDPISGHATLYWYRQILGQGPELLVQFQDESVVDDSQLPKDRFSAERLKGVDSTLKIQPAELGDSAMYLCASSSENLNEQFFGPGTRLTVL.

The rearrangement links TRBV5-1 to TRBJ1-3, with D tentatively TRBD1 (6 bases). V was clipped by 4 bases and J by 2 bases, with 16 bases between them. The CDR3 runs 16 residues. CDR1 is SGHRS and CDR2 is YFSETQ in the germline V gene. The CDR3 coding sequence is TGCGCCAGCAGCCAACGGGGTCAGGGGACTGGAAACACCATATATTTT. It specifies CASSQRGQGTGNTIYF.

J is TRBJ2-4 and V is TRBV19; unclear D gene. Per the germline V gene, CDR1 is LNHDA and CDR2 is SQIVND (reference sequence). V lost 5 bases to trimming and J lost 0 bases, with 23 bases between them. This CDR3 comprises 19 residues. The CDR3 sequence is CASSPGSRAYILAKNIQYF. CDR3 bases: TGTGCCAGTAGTCCGGGCAGCCGAGCTTATATACTAGCCAAAAACATTCAGTACTTC.